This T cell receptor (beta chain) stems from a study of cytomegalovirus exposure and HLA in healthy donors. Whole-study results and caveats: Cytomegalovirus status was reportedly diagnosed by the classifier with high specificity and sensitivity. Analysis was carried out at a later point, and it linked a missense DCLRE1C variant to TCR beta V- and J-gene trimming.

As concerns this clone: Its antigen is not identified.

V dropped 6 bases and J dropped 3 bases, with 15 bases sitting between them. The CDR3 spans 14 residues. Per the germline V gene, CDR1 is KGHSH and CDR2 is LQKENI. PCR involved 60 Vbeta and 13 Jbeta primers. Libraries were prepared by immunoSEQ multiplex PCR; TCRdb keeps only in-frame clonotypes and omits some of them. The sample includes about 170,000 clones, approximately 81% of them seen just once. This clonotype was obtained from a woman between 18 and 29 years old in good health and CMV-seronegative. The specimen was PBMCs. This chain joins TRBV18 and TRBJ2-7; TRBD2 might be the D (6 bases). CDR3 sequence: CASSEGIGGYEQYF. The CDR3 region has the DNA TGTGCCAGCTCGGAGGGGATCGGCGGCTACGAGCAGTACTTC.